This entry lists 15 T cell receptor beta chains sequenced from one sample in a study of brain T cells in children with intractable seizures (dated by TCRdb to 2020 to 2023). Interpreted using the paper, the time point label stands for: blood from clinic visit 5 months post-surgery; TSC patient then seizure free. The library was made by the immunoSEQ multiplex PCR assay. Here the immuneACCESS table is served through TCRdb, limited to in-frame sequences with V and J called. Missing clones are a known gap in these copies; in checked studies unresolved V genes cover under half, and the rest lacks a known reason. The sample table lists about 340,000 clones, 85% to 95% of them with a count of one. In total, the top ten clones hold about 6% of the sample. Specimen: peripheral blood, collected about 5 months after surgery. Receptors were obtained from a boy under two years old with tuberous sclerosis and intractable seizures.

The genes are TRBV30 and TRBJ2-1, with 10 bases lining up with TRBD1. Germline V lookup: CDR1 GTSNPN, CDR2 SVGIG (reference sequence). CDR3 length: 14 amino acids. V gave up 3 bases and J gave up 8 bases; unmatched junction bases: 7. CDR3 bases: TGTGCCTGGAGCGTAACCGGGACAGGGGATGAGCAGTTCTTC. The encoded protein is CAWSVTGTGDEQFF.

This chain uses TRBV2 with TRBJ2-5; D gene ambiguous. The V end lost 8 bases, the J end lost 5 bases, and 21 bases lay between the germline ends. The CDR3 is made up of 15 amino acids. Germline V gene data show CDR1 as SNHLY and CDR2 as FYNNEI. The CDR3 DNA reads TGTGCCAGCGTGCTCCGGGCACATGGCCCCGAGACCCAGTACTTC. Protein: CASVLRAHGPETQYF.

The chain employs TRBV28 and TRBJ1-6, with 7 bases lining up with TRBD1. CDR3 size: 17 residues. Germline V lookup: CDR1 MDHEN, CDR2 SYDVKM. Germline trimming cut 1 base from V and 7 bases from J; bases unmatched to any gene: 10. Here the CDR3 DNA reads TGTGCCAGCAGTTTATCGCCTGTCAGGGGGTTCAATTCACCCCTCCACTTT. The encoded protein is CASSLSPVRGFNSPLHF.

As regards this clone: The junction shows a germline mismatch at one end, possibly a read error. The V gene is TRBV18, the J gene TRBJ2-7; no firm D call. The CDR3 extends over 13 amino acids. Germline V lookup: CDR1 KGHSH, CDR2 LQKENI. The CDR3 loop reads CASSLDPAYGQYF. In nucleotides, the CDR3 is TGTGCCAGCTCTCTTGACCCAGCCTACGGGCAGTACTTC.

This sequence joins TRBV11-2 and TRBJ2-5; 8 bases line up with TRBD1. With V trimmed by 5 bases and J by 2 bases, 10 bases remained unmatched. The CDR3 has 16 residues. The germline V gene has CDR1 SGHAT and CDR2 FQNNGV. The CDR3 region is CASSATGTGLQETQYF. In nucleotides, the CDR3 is TGTGCCAGCAGCGCCACCGGGACAGGCCTGCAAGAGACCCAGTACTTC.

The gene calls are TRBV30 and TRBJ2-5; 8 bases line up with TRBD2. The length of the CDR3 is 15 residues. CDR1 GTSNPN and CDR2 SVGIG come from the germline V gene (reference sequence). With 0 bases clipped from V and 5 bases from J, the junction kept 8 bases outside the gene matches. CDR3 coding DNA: TGTGCCTGGAGTGTTGTCGGGGGGGCCGGGGAGACCCAGTACTTC. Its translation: CAWSVVGGAGETQYF.

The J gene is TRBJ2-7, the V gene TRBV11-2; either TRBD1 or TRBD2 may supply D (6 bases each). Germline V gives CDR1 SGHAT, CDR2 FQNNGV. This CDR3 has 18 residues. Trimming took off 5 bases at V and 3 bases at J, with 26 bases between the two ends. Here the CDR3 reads CASSLVRGSGASHYEQYF. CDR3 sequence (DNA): TGTGCCAGCAGCCTTGTTCGGGGCTCGGGGGCCTCACACTACGAGCAGTACTTC.

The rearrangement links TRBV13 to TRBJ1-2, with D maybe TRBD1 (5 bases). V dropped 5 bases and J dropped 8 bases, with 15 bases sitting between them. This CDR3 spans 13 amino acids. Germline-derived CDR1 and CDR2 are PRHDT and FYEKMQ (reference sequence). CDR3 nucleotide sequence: TGTGCCAGCAGCCTACCGACGGGGGGGGGCTACACCTTC. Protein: CASSLPTGGGYTF. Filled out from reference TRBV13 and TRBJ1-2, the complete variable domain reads AAGVIQSPRHLIKEKRETATLKCYPIPRHDTVYWYQQGPGQDPQFLISFYEKMQSDKGSIPDRFSAQQFSDYHSELNMSSLELGDSALYFCASSLPTGGGYTFGSGTRLTVV.

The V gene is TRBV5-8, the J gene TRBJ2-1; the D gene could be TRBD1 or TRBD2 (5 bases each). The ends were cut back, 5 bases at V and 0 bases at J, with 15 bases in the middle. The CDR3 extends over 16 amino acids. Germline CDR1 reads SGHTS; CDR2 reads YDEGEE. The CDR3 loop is CASSLRDAVSYNEQFF. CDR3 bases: TGTGCCAGCAGTCTCCGGGACGCCGTCTCCTACAATGAGCAGTTCTTC.

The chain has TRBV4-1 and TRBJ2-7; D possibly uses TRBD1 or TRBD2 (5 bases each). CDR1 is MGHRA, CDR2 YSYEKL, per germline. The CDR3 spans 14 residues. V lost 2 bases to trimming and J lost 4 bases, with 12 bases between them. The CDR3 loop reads CASSQSREIYEQYF. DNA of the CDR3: TGCGCCAGCAGCCAATCCAGGGAGATATACGAGCAGTACTTC.

CDR3 region: CASSFAGGTGRAFF. In DNA, the CDR3 is TGTGCCAGCAGCTTCGCCGGAGGTACAGGGCGTGCTTTCTTT. The genes are TRBV7-9 and TRBJ1-1; D is perhaps TRBD1 (6 bases). The germline gives CDR1 SEHNR, CDR2 FQNEAQ (reference sequence). The CDR3 totals 14 residues. V gave up 3 bases and J gave up 11 bases, with 19 bases separating them.

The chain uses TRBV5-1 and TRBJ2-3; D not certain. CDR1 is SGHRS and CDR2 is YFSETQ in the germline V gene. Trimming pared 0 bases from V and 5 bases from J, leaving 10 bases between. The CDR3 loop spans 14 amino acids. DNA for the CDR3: TGCGCCAGCAGCTTGGACTCGGTAGGAGATACGCAGTATTTT. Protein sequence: CASSLDSVGDTQYF.

CDR3 sequence: CASREEGVFDGYTF. Written as DNA, the CDR3 is TGTGCCAGCAGGGAGGAGGGGGTTTTCGATGGCTACACCTTC. J is TRBJ1-2 and V is TRBV7-3, with D possibly matching TRBD1 (6 bases). This CDR3 is built from 14 residues. V was clipped by 6 bases and J by 6 bases, with 17 bases between them. The germline CDR1 and CDR2 sequences are SGHTA and FQGTGA.

CDR3 sequence: CAWSQDPNYGYTF. The CDR3 DNA sequence: TGTGCCTGGAGCCAGGACCCGAACTATGGCTACACCTTC. This chain uses TRBV30 with TRBJ1-2; no clear D. The CDR3 is 13 amino acids. Trimming removed 3 bases from V and 2 bases from J, with 10 bases in between. CDR1 GTSNPN and CDR2 SVGIG come from the germline V gene (reference sequence).

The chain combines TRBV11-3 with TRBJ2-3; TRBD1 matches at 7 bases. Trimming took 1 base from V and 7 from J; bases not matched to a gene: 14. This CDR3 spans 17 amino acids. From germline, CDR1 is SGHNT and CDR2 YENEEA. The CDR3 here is CASSLGRRDRDENTQYF. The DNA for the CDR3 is TGTGCCAGCAGCTTAGGGAGGCGAGACAGGGATGAGAATACGCAGTATTTT.